Here is one T cell receptor (beta chain) with its context. Authors' analysis steps: Amplification from reference gene primers served as the basis for estimated nucleated cell counts. Using immunoSEQ multiplex PCR, the repertoire was profiled, and TCRdb retains in-frame clones only, with some absent. V and J calls and clone size are those listed in that table; D and trimming were worked out from the DNA. The sample yields 200,000 to 250,000 clones, about nine tenths seen once. The source of the sample is a study of blood T cell repertoires in COVID-19. Study background: The analysed material was cDNA or gDNA that came from T cells, B-cell-depleted T cells, or PBMCs.

Per the germline V gene, CDR1 is MNHEY and CDR2 is SVGAGI. The CDR3 totals 13 residues. Trimming cost V 5 bases and J 6 bases, with 8 bases left between them. The chain uses TRBV6-5 and TRBJ1-6, with D perhaps TRBD1 (6 bases). The sequence came from a man aged 50 to 59 with acute or convalescent COVID-19. The source material was peripheral blood. DNA of the CDR3: TGTGCCAGCAGTAGGACAGCTAATTCACCCCTCCACTTT. It codes for CASSRTANSPLHF.